The clone carrying this T cell receptor (beta chain) has more than one count but fewer than ten. These data come from a study of T cell changes during pregnancy in multiple sclerosis. Per the germline V gene, CDR1 is SGHTA and CDR2 is FQGNSA. The CDR3 runs to 15 residues. J was trimmed by 5 bases and V by 3 bases; bases with no gene match: 3. Repertoires were generated with immunoSEQ multiplex PCR, while TCRdb's copy carries only in-frame clones and drops some. This table has tens of thousands of clones, about 90% appearing once. The sample was CD4+ T cells from peripheral blood mononuclear cells, taken in the second trimester of pregnancy. The chain combines TRBV7-2 with TRBJ1-6; 8 bases are shared with TRBD1. The sequence was collected from a female donor in good health, enrolled as a control in a pregnancy study. CDR3 coding DNA: TGTGCCAGCAGCTTCCAGGGGGCGAATAATTCACCCCTCCACTTT. Residues: CASSFQGANNSPLHF.